These T cell receptor beta chains were read from a single sample in a study of identical twins. TCRdb analysed the 5' RACE reads with MiXCR anew, one entry per CDR3 protein. The sample records about 340,000 distinct CDR3 sequences, over 9% being singletons. The same sample was also used in a study of yellow fever vaccine responses in identical twins.

The sample comprised CD8+ T cells sorted from blood. These receptors originate from a young woman in good health. Each CDR3 is given with its conserved first and last residue. Fields, in order: V gene, J gene, D gene, clone size, CDR3 DNA, CDR3 protein. A D gene is named only where the DNA matches it firmly. Clone size is shown for a subset of rows, as once, few, many or a class of expanded clone.

>TRBV2|TRBJ2-7|TRBD1|few
TGTGCCAGCACCGGGACAGTTTACTCCTACGAGCAGTACTTC
CASTGTVYSYEQYF
>TRBV7-8|TRBJ2-1|-|-
TGTGCCAGCAGCTCGGGGGCAGGCGTCTACAATGAGCAGTTCTTC
CASSSGAGVYNEQFF
>TRBV27|TRBJ2-7|TRBD1|few
TGTGCCAGCCAAGACAGGGCATACGAGCAGTACTTC
CASQDRAYEQYF
>TRBV15|TRBJ1-1|TRBD1|-
TGTGCCACCAGCAGGGAGACAGGGCGGACTGAAGCTTTCTTT
CATSRETGRTEAFF
>TRBV4-1|TRBJ2-5|-|-
TGCGCCAGCAGCCAATTCGGGGTAGGAGAGACCCAGTACTTC
CASSQFGVGETQYF
>TRBV7-8|TRBJ2-5|TRBD2|-
TGTGCCAGCAGCCCGAGCCCCTGGCGGGAGGGGGAGACCCAGTACTTC
CASSPSPWREGETQYF
>TRBV6-5|TRBJ2-1|TRBD1|many
TGTGCCAGCAGTTATGCGACAGGGGGCAATGAGCAGTTCTTC
CASSYATGGNEQFF
>TRBV20-1|TRBJ2-3|-|few
TGCAGTGCTATGTCGGGGGCTAGCACAGATACGCAGTATTTT
CSAMSGASTDTQYF
>TRBV28|TRBJ2-5|TRBD2|few
TGTGCCAGCAGTCTAGCGGGGGAATCTCAAGAGACCCAGTACTTC
CASSLAGESQETQYF
>TRBV11-3|TRBJ2-3|-|few
TGTGCCAGCAGCTACCGGGACCCTCCCTTCAGAGATACGCAGTATTTT
CASSYRDPPFRDTQYF
>TRBV27|TRBJ1-1|-|-
TGTGCCAGCAGTTTACCTCGGGGTGAAGCTTTCTTT
CASSLPRGEAFF
>TRBV9|TRBJ2-1|-|-
TGTGCCAGCAGCGTAGCGGCCAGGGGGGGGCTCAAAGAGCAGTTCTTC
CASSVAARGGLKEQFF
>TRBV7-9|TRBJ2-7|TRBD1|-
TGTGCCAGCAGCTGGCCTACAGGGGGCTACGAGCAGTACTTC
CASSWPTGGYEQYF
>TRBV7-8|TRBJ2-2|-|many
TGTGCCAGCAGCCTCGGTCGTGCCGGGGAGCTGTTTTTT
CASSLGRAGELFF
>TRBV6-1|TRBJ2-7|-|few
TGTGCCAGCAGTGATTCCGGGAGTTCCTCCTACGAGCAGTACTTC
CASSDSGSSSYEQYF
>TRBV7-2|TRBJ2-5|-|many
TGTGCCAGCAGCTTAGCCCTTTCGAGGACGGAGACCCAGTACTTC
CASSLALSRTETQYF
>TRBV3-1|TRBJ2-7|TRBD1|-
TGTGCCAGCAGCCACGGCAGGGGGCCCTACGAGCAGTACTTC
CASSHGRGPYEQYF
>TRBV29-1|TRBJ2-1|TRBD2|few
TGCAGCGTTACCCTCCCTAGCGGTAGCTCCTACAATGAGCAGTTCTTC
CSVTLPSGSSYNEQFF
>TRBV27|TRBJ2-1|TRBD2|-
TGTGCCAGCAGTTCAGGGACTAGCGGGATGAGCTCCTACAATGAGCAGTTCTTC
CASSSGTSGMSSYNEQFF
>TRBV12-3/TRBV12-4|TRBJ1-1|TRBD1|-
TGTGCCAGCAGTTCTAGGGGGCCGGACACTGAAGCTTTCTTT
CASSSRGPDTEAFF
>TRBV29-1|TRBJ2-1|-|many
TGCAGCGTCCCCGCATTTGATGAGCAGTTCTTC
CSVPAFDEQFF
>TRBV25-1|TRBJ2-3|TRBD1|few
TGTGCCAGCAGTGACCCCGCCGGGACAGGTCGGACAGATACGCAGTATTTT
CASSDPAGTGRTDTQYF
>TRBV27|TRBJ2-2|-|-
TGTGCCAGCAGTTTAACGGCCCCCGGGGACACCGGGGAGCTGTTTTTT
CASSLTAPGDTGELFF
>TRBV27|TRBJ1-6|TRBD1|-
TGTGCCAGCGGGTTGAGACAGGGGGAATCACCCCTCCACTTT
CASGLRQGESPLHF
>TRBV19|TRBJ2-2|-|-
TGTGCCAGTATAGGACTGAACACCGGGGAGCTGTTTTTT
CASIGLNTGELFF
>TRBV14|TRBJ2-5|TRBD2|few
TGTGCCAGCAGCCAAGAGTCTTTTGAAGGACTAGCGGGGATTTCAGAGACCCAGTACTTC
CASSQESFEGLAGISETQYF
>TRBV6-1|TRBJ2-2|-|-
TGTGCCAGCAGCCTCCGCATGAGGACCGGGGAGCTGTTTTTT
CASSLRMRTGELFF
>TRBV20-1|TRBJ2-1|-|few
TGCAGTGCTACCCCGGGACTTGACAATGAGCAGTTCTTC
CSATPGLDNEQFF
>TRBV27|TRBJ2-1|TRBD2|few
TGTGCCAGCAGTTTACAGCGGGAGGGGATGGCTGAGCAGTTCTTC
CASSLQREGMAEQFF
>TRBV27|TRBJ2-7|TRBD1|few
TGTGCCAGCAGTTGGGGACAGGGGGCGTCCTACGAGCAGTACTTC
CASSWGQGASYEQYF
>TRBV9|TRBJ2-7|TRBD1|few
TGTGCCAGCAGCGTTACAGGGGGCTACGAGCAGTACTTC
CASSVTGGYEQYF
>TRBV28|TRBJ1-5|-|-
TGTGCCAGCAGCCCACCGGGACTCGCGATGGATCAGCCCCAGCATTTT
CASSPPGLAMDQPQHF
>TRBV20-1|TRBJ1-4|-|many
TGCAGTGCTAGAGATCGGCGGGACACAGAAGAAAAACTGTTTTTT
CSARDRRDTEEKLFF